This TCR beta chain was identified in a study of cytomegalovirus exposure and HLA in healthy donors (dated by TCRdb to about 2017). Regarding the complete study: An earlier analysis of roughly 500 of the donors reported 276 Gb of sequence data and 95 million to 120 million unique TCR beta sequences obtained from around 170 million T cells. An early release covering roughly 640 HLA-typed donors comprised roughly 300 gigabases of sequencing data and around 85 million unique TCR sequences. Of the roughly 400 genotyped donors, 81% were placed in the genetic ancestry cluster associated with self-reported Caucasian donors. The aim of the study was to test whether cataloging public T cell receptors could identify signatures of past pathogen exposure. The T cell repertoires of some 670 subjects were profiled by immunosequencing and related to cytomegalovirus serostatus. Besides the first cohort of about 730 subjects, a separate validation cohort made up of 120 different subjects was used. To predict cytomegalovirus infection status, the study combined high-throughput TCR immunosequencing, statistical association of individual TCRs with disease status, and machine learning. A later analysis re-analyzed previously published TCR beta repertoires from 550 to 700 donors and added high-resolution HLA genotyping to study TCR occurrence patterns. In the later analysis, no new phenotypic data were used to find candidate immune exposures; instead, reliance was placed on TCR beta sequences and their occurrence across donors. To decide whether each TCR beta V gene segment behaved as functional or pseudogenic, an earlier analysis of some 600 of the donors relied on high-throughput TCR beta sequencing. Donor age, sex, ethnicity and CMV serostatus were compiled together with the repertoire data. Genome-wide SNP genotypes for about 65% of the 666 donors were used in a later genetic analysis, which treated that subset as a discovery cohort. All discovery cohort repertoires had been generated on a single sequencing platform. HLA typing covered class I and class II loci at four-digit resolution. The number of donors typed differed by locus, with roughly 629-640 for A, B, C, DRB1 and DQB1, more than 500 for DQA1, 600 to 610 for DPA1, and around 450 for DPB1. Because of strong linkage in the cohort, roughly five DR-DQ haplotypes were treated as single units for association and clustering. On average, roughly 250,000 unique TCR beta nucleotide sequences were sequenced per donor among a few hundred genotyped donors of the cohort, with about 17% of those sequences being non-productive. Here is what the overall study found, with its caveats: When HLA alleles, especially DR and DQ, strongly co-occurred, attributing TCR associations to individual alleles was difficult. This cohort had only TCR beta chains sequenced, and the lack of alpha or paired-chain data limited which features could be detected. In a later genetic analysis, fewer N-insertions in productive TCRs were reported among donors in an Asian-associated ancestry cluster than the roughly 640-donor mean. Correlated functional status among segregating V segments might be attributable to linkage disequilibrium, but an unknown experimental factor could not be ruled out. According to a later analysis, parvovirus B19, influenza, CMV and Epstein-Barr virus appeared linked to several top co-occurrence clusters. Most TCR sequences were seen in very few donors, while some public TCRs were found in many individuals. Most CMV-associated TCR beta chains appeared to be HLA-restricted in a later analysis, and the HLA associations seemed to be driven largely by CMV exposure. A further reported finding was that TCR beta sequences accurately predicted the HLA-A and HLA-B alleles for most subjects in the first cohort. In a later analysis, the rate of TCR association differed among HLA loci, with DRB1 alleles having the most associated TCRs and HLA-C alleles having the fewest. In the study, about 150 TCR beta chains were listed as associated with cytomegalovirus. In a later analysis, HLA-associated TCR beta chains showed more clonal expansion and lower generation probabilities than non-associated chains that were equally common. In an earlier analysis of more than 500 of the donors, most TCR beta V segments appeared in productive rearrangements about 87% or about 30% of the time, broadly matching IMGT annotations. HLA typing was unavailable for some donors at each locus, so association tests used only the typed subset. According to the authors, the approach could potentially be generalized to other disease states and immunological phenotypes. In both the original and validation cohorts, the classifier was reported to diagnose cytomegalovirus status with high specificity and sensitivity. In a later genetic analysis, a missense DCLRE1C variant was associated with V-gene and J-gene trimming of TCR beta chains, and the association was replicated in an independent cohort. For the cohort, immune exposure information was limited to CMV serostatus. Sequencing depth was assumed to be roughly uniform across donors in the presence/absence analyses, though that assumption may not hold. Some 16 rarely observed V segments, including chromosome 9 orphons, were excluded from the earlier analysis of about 500 of the donors because counts were too low. In vitro tests confirmed that a few of the cytomegalovirus-associated TCR beta chains recognize cytomegalovirus antigens. A later analysis associated 15,000 to 20,000 TCR beta sequences with specific HLA alleles at a false discovery rate of 0.05. A group of highly shared sequence variants was considered likely to be a technical artifact of the sequencing pipeline.

To prepare the library, the immunoSEQ multiplex PCR assay was applied. For the multiplex PCR, a mixture combining 60 forward primers for TCR Vbeta segments and 13 reverse primers for TCR Jbeta segments was used. The CDR3 region of rearranged TCR beta genes was amplified from genomic DNA by a multiplex PCR assay. On the Illumina HiSeq System, the amplified TCR beta libraries were sequenced as 87-base-pair reads. The study's processing was this. In a later analysis, tens of millions of unique TCR beta chains were counted across the 500 to 850 repertoires, and approximately 11 million of these chains were shared by at least two donors. Raw reads were error-corrected and collapsed into unique sequences with a nearest-neighbor algorithm that merged closely related sequences to remove PCR and sequencing errors. V, D and J gene segments were assigned by aligning CDR3 sequences to IMGT reference sequences. For a sequence to be retained, a match of at least six nucleotides to both a V gene segment and a J gene segment was required. A rearrangement counted as productive if the CDR3 had no stop codons and remained in frame with V and J, and every other rearrangement counted as non-productive. Following IMGT convention, CDR3 was defined as the stretch from the second conserved V-encoded cysteine up to the conserved J-encoded phenylalanine. Sequences without an unambiguous match to a single V gene segment were excluded from the earlier analysis of about 600 of the donors. In an earlier analysis of almost 600 of the donors, a V segment was called functional when productive rearrangements were above 56.7%, and segregating when the standard deviation between donors exceeded 5%. A statistical classification framework was built to diagnose cytomegalovirus status from the catalog of TCR beta chain sequences. V and J gene assignment, in a later analysis, came from comparing TCR nucleotide sequences with IMGT/GENE-DB human TR gene sequences. The TCRdist pipeline was used in a later analysis to assign CDR3 sequences and most-parsimonious VDJ recombination scenarios. In a later analysis, every TCR beta chain was defined by the combination of its CDR3 amino acid sequence and its V-gene family, and reads without a unique V-gene family were dropped. As a way to deal with suspected cross-contamination and a sequencing artifact, a later analysis dropped more than 500 nucleotide sequences that were highly shared and had low generation probability. For each public chain, a later analysis derived a clonal expansion index from normalized ranks of inferred template counts within each repertoire. A later analysis computed generation probabilities with a VDJ recombination model fitted to out-of-frame rearrangements, and checked the results against IGoR. In a later analysis, hypergeometric tests were used to score TCR-TCR, TCR-HLA and TCR-CMV co-occurrence, with a repertoire-size bias correction applied to TCR pairs. False discovery rates were estimated in a later analysis by permuting HLA or CMV assignments 20 times. In a later analysis, co-occurring TCRs were grouped using DBSCAN, with TCRdist sequence similarity added in when clustering inside HLA-allele-positive subsets. Repertoires with fewer than 30,000 or more than 120,000 public chains were left out of co-occurrence clustering, as were about five repertoires with anomalous nucleotide sharing. TCRdb's version of the immuneACCESS table is confined to in-frame rearrangements and falls short of the full clone set. An unresolved V gene accounts for under half of the shortfall where checked; the remainder is of unknown origin. The D gene and trimming were derived from the DNA, and the V and J assignments and clone size from that table. This sample holds more than 90,000 clones; under 80% were observed only once. The ten largest clones add up to roughly 7.1% of the sample.

The cohort was made up of around 720 healthy bone marrow donors. All cohort members were sampled while nominally healthy, although unrecorded immune exposures were likely present. The donor tested CMV seropositive, placing the donor among the 250 to 300 seropositive members of the cohort. A peripheral blood sample was collected from each donor, and TCR beta sequencing was performed on peripheral blood mononuclear cells. The Qiagen DNeasy Blood Extraction Kit was used to extract genomic DNA from the blood cell samples. Of note for this clone: Its antigen has not been determined. Base quality data are lacking; no much larger clone is found one base away.

The sequencing input was PBMCs. The source of this sequence is a man aged 40-49 years in good health and CMV-seropositive.

The DNA sequence reads TGTGCCAGCAGTTCTACAGGGGGCCGCGATGAAAAACTGTTTTTT. The translation is CASSSTGGRDEKLFF. The sequence is built from TRBV27 and TRBJ1-4, with 9 middle bases fitting TRBD1. The germline V gene (reference sequence) sets CDR1 to MNHEY and CDR2 to SMNVEV. Relative to germline, V is missing 4 bases and J is missing 6 bases, with 6 bases of the junction outside any gene match. From the cysteine through the phenylalanine, the CDR3 covers 15 amino acids. The kept DNA is CDR3 alone, 45 bases in frame from the first base.